This T cell receptor beta chain appears in the sequencing data of a study of lymphopenia after photon versus proton radiotherapy. Sequenced by immunoSEQ multiplex PCR; TCRdb stores in-frame clones only, minus some. The data show about 30,000 clones, about 86% seen once. Study results and limitations: Proton therapy kept repertoires fairly stable, unlike photons, which gained effector/memory cells. After lymphocyte nadir, photon-treated repertoires showed oligoclonal expansion, especially CD8+ Temra. Larger post-nadir TCR diversity loss correlated inversely with survival in deceased patients.

In germline, CDR1 is SEHNR, CDR2 FQNEAQ (reference sequence). The CDR3 length is 15 residues. The V gene end was trimmed by 4 bases and the J gene end by 0 bases; junction bases not matched to a gene: 4. Turning to this clone: Antigen specificity is unknown.

The chain uses TRBV7-9 and TRBJ1-2, with TRBD1 identical over 8 bases. The sample in question was peripheral blood, obtained from a patient treated with proton-based radiotherapy. This TCR derives from a woman aged 60-70 years with cholangiocarcinoma. Some clones in this sample may be carry-over from other donors' samples. CDR3 nucleotide sequence: TGTGCCAGCAGCTCCCAGGGGGCACCTAACTATGGCTACACCTTC. Translated: CASSSQGAPNYGYTF.